The entry below gives a single T cell receptor (beta chain) sequence along with its context. Data came from immunoSEQ multiplex PCR; TCRdb stores just in-frame clones and leaves some out. The table includes about 2.3 million clones, over 90% detected once. Germline CDR1 is SQVTM and CDR2 is ANQGSEA. The V gene lost 7 bases and the J gene lost 4 bases, with 13 bases spanning the gap. The CDR3 length is 13 residues. The data were taken from a study of shared clonotypes between healthy human individuals. The chain employs TRBV29-1 and TRBJ1-4; D remains unclear. The clonotype was recovered from a man aged 18-30 years in good health. Some clones in this sample may be carry-over from other donors' samples. The sequencing sample was made of naive CD4+ T cells from PBMCs. Subset denoted: CD45RA+ positively selected. The CDR3 DNA follows: TGCAGCGCCTCAGTGACCTTTAATGAAAAACTGTTTTTT. It yields the protein CSASVTFNEKLFF. Together with reference TRBV29-1 and TRBJ1-4, the CDR3 gives the full variable domain: SAVISQKPSRDICQRGTSLTIQCQVDSQVTMMFWYRQQPGQSLTLIATANQGSEATYESGFVIDKFPISRPNLTFSTLTVSNMSPEDSSIYLCSASVTFNEKLFFGSGTQLSVL.